The clone carrying this TCR beta chain has more than one count but fewer than ten. This entry is derived from a study of cytomegalovirus exposure and HLA in healthy donors. PCR used 60 Vbeta primers and 13 Jbeta primers. The method was immunoSEQ multiplex PCR; TCRdb's version includes in-frame clones alone and lacks a portion of them. The sample includes over 100,000 clones, around 79% of them seen just once. This CDR3 is built from 16 residues. Trimming shortened V by 3 bases and J by 0 bases, and 14 bases separated the two germline ends. Germline V gene sequence: CDR1 LNHDA, CDR2 SQIVND (reference sequence).

The TCR originated in a man aged 60-69 years in good health and CMV-seropositive. The V gene is TRBV19, the J gene TRBJ1-2, with TRBD1 as a possible D gene (5 bases). Specimen: PBMCs. The CDR3 DNA reads as TGTGCCAGTAGTATGGCAGGGCTAGGTGCTAACTATGGCTACACCTTC. It yields the protein CASSMAGLGANYGYTF. Full variable domain (rest looked up from reference TRBV19 and TRBJ1-2): DGGITQSPKYLFRKEGQNVTLSCEQNLNHDAMYWYRQDPGQGLRLIYYSQIVNDFQKGDIAEGYSVSREKKESFPLTVTSAQKNPTAFYLCASSMAGLGANYGYTFGSGTRLTVV.